The 18 T cell receptor beta chains reported below all come from one sample, sequenced in a study of vaccination and CD4 T cells after COVID-19. The study sequenced cultured CD4+ T cell DNA using the Oncomine TCR Beta short-read assay. Via MiXCR, TCRdb re-called the PCR reads, giving one row per CDR3 protein. This sample has under 15,000 distinct CDR3 sequences, with more than 50% found just once. These receptors' targets are unknown. Treatment specified: approximately nine-day PBMC culture with coronavirus spike peptide pools or control peptides (ViraFEST assay). Sequenced material: CD4+ T cells from blood, cultured in vitro. The receptors derive from a human donor who had recovered from COVID-19.

Only a few counts were recorded for this clonotype. The CDR3 DNA sequence: TGCAGTGCTAGTCAAAGCGGAGTGACTGAGCAGTACTTC. This sequence encodes CSASQSGVTEQYF. The chain links TRBV20-1 to TRBJ2-7; D perhaps matches TRBD2 (5 bases). The CDR3 runs 13 residues. Between the trimmed V and J ends, which lost 3 bases and 7 bases, there was a span of 16 bases. Germline CDR1 is DFQATT and CDR2 is SNEGSKA (reference sequence).

This chain connects TRBV7-3 to TRBJ2-3; 14 positions agree with TRBD2. The J segment lost 5 bases and the V segment lost 4 bases, leaving 5 bases of the junction unmatched. The length of the CDR3 is 16 residues. Germline-derived CDR1 and CDR2 are SGHTA and FQGTGA. The CDR3 nucleotides are TGTGCCAGCAGCTCCGGACTAGCGGGAGGTAAAGATACGCAGTATTTT. Protein sequence: CASSSGLAGGKDTQYF.

This chain links TRBV20-1 with TRBJ2-6; TRBD2 matches at 13 bases. Trimming removed 4 bases from V and 2 bases from J; junction bases left unmatched: 8. CDR3 length: 18 amino acids. The germline gives CDR1 DFQATT, CDR2 SNEGSKA (reference sequence). DNA for the CDR3: TGCAGTGCTAACCCCGGGACTAGCGGGGTCACTGGGGCCAACGTCCTGACTTTC. Its protein is CSANPGTSGVTGANVLTF.

This clonotype was counted a few times. The genes are TRBV19 and TRBJ1-5, with 8 nucleotides matching TRBD1. The CDR3 spans 15 residues. Germline-derived CDR1 and CDR2 are LNHDA and SQIVND (reference sequence). The V segment lost 5 bases and the J segment 3 bases; nucleotides outside the gene matches: 6. In DNA, the CDR3 is TGTGCCAGTAGTGCGACAGGGGTAAACAATCAGCCCCAGCATTTT. Its translation is CASSATGVNNQPQHF.

The chain has TRBV28 and TRBJ1-6; weak D call: TRBD1 (6 bases). Per germline, CDR1 MDHEN and CDR2 SYDVKM. The CDR3 is 15 amino acids. Trimming removed 1 base at V and 5 bases at J, with 9 bases between. The CDR3 is CASSLYRVNNSPLHF. CDR3 coding DNA: TGTGCCAGCAGTTTATACAGGGTGAATAATTCACCCCTCCACTTT. Supplemented by reference TRBV28 and TRBJ1-6, the full variable domain reads DVKVTQSSRYLVKRTGEKVFLECVQDMDHENMFWYRQDPGLGLRLIYFSYDVKMKEKGDIPEGYSVSREKKERFSLILESASTNQTSMYLCASSLYRVNNSPLHFGNGTRLTVT.

The chain employs TRBV28 and TRBJ2-7; D call uncertain. This CDR3 is built from 13 residues. Trimming removed 8 bases at V and 3 bases at J, with 14 bases between. CDR1 is MDHEN, CDR2 SYDVKM, per germline. The CDR3 DNA is TGTGCCAGCTCCCTCCAGCATAGCTACGAGCAGTACTTC. It codes for CASSLQHSYEQYF. The variable domain in full, with the rest retrieved from reference TRBV28 and TRBJ2-7, is DVKVTQSSRYLVKRTGEKVFLECVQDMDHENMFWYRQDPGLGLRLIYFSYDVKMKEKGDIPEGYSVSREKKERFSLILESASTNQTSMYLCASSLQHSYEQYFGPGTRLTVT.

The V gene is TRBV5-1, the J gene TRBJ2-7, with 11 bases fitting TRBD2. Trimming cost V 4 bases and J 2 bases; bases outside gene matches: 8. The CDR3 consists of 16 residues. CDR1 and CDR2 (germline): SGHRS, YFSETQ. CDR3 protein: CASSPWTSGSTYEQYF. CDR3 nucleotides: TGCGCCAGCAGCCCGTGGACTAGCGGGTCAACCTACGAGCAGTACTTC.

This clonotype has more than one count but fewer than ten. A junction boundary mismatches the germline segment, possibly from a read error. The chain's CDR3 is CASSEGTTNEKLFF. The CDR3 DNA sequence: TGTGCCAGCAGCGAAGGTACAACTAATGAAAAACTGTTTTTT. This chain links TRBV2 with TRBJ1-4, with D unresolved. Germline V lookup: CDR1 SNHLY, CDR2 FYNNEI. There are 14 residues in the CDR3. Together with reference TRBV2 and TRBJ1-4, the CDR3 gives the full variable domain: EPEVTQTPSHQVTQMGQEVILRCVPISNHLYFYWYRQILGQKVEFLVSFYNNEISEKSEIFDDQFSVERPDGSNFTLKIRSTKLEDSAMYFCASSEGTTNEKLFFGSGTQLSVL.

The table lists this clonotype with a few counts. The rearrangement links TRBV24-1 to TRBJ2-5; D perhaps matches TRBD1 (8 bases). The CDR3 totals 16 residues. From germline, CDR1 is KGHDR and CDR2 SFDVKD. V lost 6 bases, J lost 2 bases, and 18 bases lay in between. The chain's CDR3 is CATSLGGDRLQETQYF. Written as DNA, the CDR3 is TGTGCCACCAGTTTGGGAGGGGACAGGCTTCAAGAGACCCAGTACTTC.

By sample fraction, this clonotype is medium-sized. The rearrangement links TRBV29-1 to TRBJ2-5, with 10 bases lining up with TRBD2. This CDR3 spans 14 amino acids. Looked up from germline, CDR1 is SQVTM and CDR2 is ANQGSEA. V lost 4 bases, J lost 1 base, and 3 bases stayed unmatched. CDR3 loop: CSVGLAGAQETQYF. The CDR3, as DNA: TGCAGCGTTGGCCTAGCGGGGGCCCAAGAGACCCAGTACTTC.

This chain connects TRBV6-5 to TRBJ1-2; D is uncertain. This CDR3 has 14 amino acids. CDR1 and CDR2 (germline): MNHEY, SVGAGI. V shed 0 bases and J shed 0 bases, with 5 bases lying between them. The CDR3 loop is CASSYSPSNYGYTF. Written as DNA, the CDR3 is TGTGCCAGCAGTTACTCACCGTCTAACTATGGCTACACCTTC.

This clonotype was observed a few times. The V gene is TRBV20-1, the J gene TRBJ2-7; D is undetermined. Germline lookup yields CDR1 DFQATT and CDR2 SNEGSKA (reference sequence). The CDR3 extends over 13 amino acids. V gave up 1 base and J gave up 3 bases, with 10 bases separating them. Here the CDR3 DNA reads TGCAGTGCTAGAGGGTCCTCAGACTACGAGCAGTACTTC. This encodes CSARGSSDYEQYF.

This chain connects TRBV20-1 to TRBJ2-5; no clear D. Germline CDR1 reads DFQATT; CDR2 reads SNEGSKA (reference sequence). Trimming cost V 6 bases and J 0 bases, with 23 bases left between them. CDR3 length: 17 residues. In DNA, the CDR3 is TGCAGTGCGAGAAGCAGAGCTTCACAAATTTACCAAGAGACCCAGTACTTC. Translated: CSARSRASQIYQETQYF.

This clonotype was observed a few times. V usage is TRBV10-3 and J usage is TRBJ1-3; possibly TRBD1 for D (6 bases). The CDR3 spans 14 residues. Germline CDR1 is ENHRY and CDR2 is SYGVKD. V was clipped by 8 bases and J by 7 bases, with 18 bases between them. As DNA, the CDR3 is TGTGCCATCGGATCAGGGCAGGGGTGGAACACCATATATTTT. It specifies CAIGSGQGWNTIYF.

This clonotype was recorded only once. This chain joins TRBV7-9 and TRBJ2-7, with a possible D match to TRBD1 (5 bases). Germline V gene lookup returns CDR1 SEHNR and CDR2 FQNEAQ (reference sequence). The V end lost 0 bases, the J end lost 2 bases, and 5 bases lay between the germline ends. The CDR3 has 13 residues. CDR3 coding DNA: TGTGCCAGCAGCTTAGCAGGGGCCTACGAGCAGTACTTC. Its translation is CASSLAGAYEQYF. The entire variable domain, with the rest obtained from reference TRBV7-9 and TRBJ2-7, is as follows: DTGVSQNPRHKITKRGQNVTFRCDPISEHNRLYWYRQTLGQGPEFLTYFQNEAQLEKSRLLSDRFSAERPKGSFSTLEIQRTEQGDSAMYLCASSLAGAYEQYFGPGTRLTVT.

V usage is TRBV27 and J usage is TRBJ2-7, with D possibly being TRBD2 (5 bases). CDR1 and CDR2 (germline): MNHEY, SMNVEV (reference sequence). The V gene lost 3 bases and the J gene lost 3 bases, with 9 bases spanning the gap. The CDR3 runs 13 residues. The CDR3 sequence is CASSLRAYYEQYF. Written as DNA, the CDR3 is TGTGCCAGCAGTTTGAGGGCCTACTACGAGCAGTACTTC.

The chain's CDR3 is CASSQLSRYEQYF. The CDR3 DNA is TGTGCCAGCAGTCAACTTTCCCGTTACGAGCAGTACTTC. This chain links TRBV6-1 with TRBJ2-7; no clear D. The CDR3 spans 13 residues. Germline values: CDR1 MNHNS, CDR2 SASEGT. V gave up 5 bases and J gave up 4 bases, with 12 bases separating them.

This clonotype showed up just once. The chain links TRBV27 to TRBJ2-7; the D gene could be TRBD1 or TRBD2 (5 bases each). Germline V lookup: CDR1 MNHEY, CDR2 SMNVEV (reference sequence). V lost 2 bases and J lost 0, with 26 bases in between. This CDR3 is built from 20 residues. As DNA, the CDR3 is TGTGCCAGCAGTTTAGAGGGGCAGGGTGGCCTCCAATCTGACTCCTACGAGCAGTACTTC. Residues: CASSLEGQGGLQSDSYEQYF.